Presented here are 10 T cell receptor beta chains from one specimen sequenced in a study of human T cells and chemical hapten exposure. MiXCR, applied by TCRdb to the RACE reads, yields one record per CDR3 protein. In the table there are more than 250,000 distinct CDR3 sequences, 8.6% of which are singletons. Documented time point: pre-sensitization, week 0. Treatment indicated: therapeutic diphenylcyclopropenone sensitization with weekly scalp DPC. Sequenced material: whole blood, taken in connection with sensitization to the hapten diphenylcyclopropenone (DPC). The source is a woman aged 35 to 49 with alopecia areata. Some clones in this sample may be carry-over from other donors' samples.

This clonotype was observed a handful of times. This chain uses TRBV20-1 with TRBJ2-7, with D perhaps TRBD2 (6 bases). From germline, CDR1 is DFQATT and CDR2 SNEGSKA (reference sequence). The CDR3 has 14 residues. V gave up 4 bases and J gave up 2 bases, with 15 bases separating them. CDR3 bases: TGCAGTGCTACCACCGGCGGGAAGACCTACGAGCAGTACTTC. It encodes CSATTGGKTYEQYF.

The genes are TRBV6-6 and TRBJ1-2, with no clear D. CDR3 size: 16 residues. The V gene's germline CDR1 is MNHNY and CDR2 SVGAGI (reference sequence). V lost 2 bases to trimming and J lost 2 bases, with 15 bases between them. CDR3 in amino acids: CASSYTTQTVNYGYTF. The CDR3 DNA follows: TGTGCCAGCAGTTACACTACTCAAACAGTAAACTATGGCTACACCTTC.

The chain employs TRBV25-1 and TRBJ1-4; unclear D gene. With 3 bases removed from V and 5 bases from J, the gap between germline ends came to 10 bases. The CDR3 extends over 14 amino acids. Germline V gene lookup returns CDR1 MGHDK and CDR2 SYGVNS. CDR3 nucleotide sequence: TGTGCCAGCAGTGATTTCAGCTCCAATGAAAAACTGTTTTTT. It encodes CASSDFSSNEKLFF.

In its sample, this clonotype was seen many times. J is TRBJ1-1 and V is TRBV29-1; TRBD1 might be the D (6 bases). Germline CDR1 is SQVTM and CDR2 is ANQGSEA. This CDR3 region has 12 residues. CDR3 DNA: TGCACCTTTCGGGGGGCCAGCACTGAAGCTTTCTTT. Translated: CTFRGASTEAFF.

This clonotype was counted a few times. This chain uses TRBV9 with TRBJ2-7, with 8 positions matching TRBD2. V dropped 4 bases and J dropped 6; count of bases not matched to a gene: 12. Germline V gene sequence: CDR1 SGDLS, CDR2 YYNGEE. The CDR3 totals 15 residues. CDR3 loop: CASSPRGGLRAEQYF. In DNA, the CDR3 is TGTGCCAGCAGCCCACGGGGGGGCCTCCGGGCCGAGCAGTACTTC. The full variable domain, its missing parts supplied by reference TRBV9 and TRBJ2-7, is DSGVTQTPKHLITATGQRVTLRCSPRSGDLSVYWYQQSLDQGLQFLIQYYNGEERAKGNILERFSAQQFPDLHSELNLSSLELGDSALYFCASSPRGGLRAEQYFGPGTRLTVT.

This clonotype was detected a few times. The CDR3, as DNA: TGTGCCAGCAGTTTCACCCTTACGACAGGGATCTCCTACAATGAGCAGTTCTTC. This gives the protein CASSFTLTTGISYNEQFF. V and J are TRBV6-5 and TRBJ2-1; 7 bases line up with TRBD1. J gave up 0 bases and V 4 bases, and 12 bases lay outside the gene matches. In germline, CDR1 is MNHEY, CDR2 SVGAGI. The CDR3 runs to 18 residues.

This chain uses TRBV15 with TRBJ2-3, with 11 positions matching TRBD2. Germline V gene data show CDR1 as LNHNV and CDR2 as YYDKDF (reference sequence). The CDR3 covers 16 residues. J gave up 4 bases and V 4 bases, and 7 bases lay outside the gene matches. The CDR3 DNA reads as TGTGCCACCAGCACAAGACTAGCGGGAACGGCAGATACGCAGTATTTT. This encodes CATSTRLAGTADTQYF.

This clonotype was seen just once. The chain uses TRBV20-1 and TRBJ2-7; the match to TRBD2 covers 7 bases. Germline V gene data show CDR1 as DFQATT and CDR2 as SNEGSKA (reference sequence). This CDR3 has 14 residues. V dropped 2 bases and J dropped 7; count of bases not matched to a gene: 11. DNA for the CDR3: TGCAGTGCTAGACGACTAGCCGAATGGGGAGAGCAGTACTTC. This sequence encodes CSARRLAEWGEQYF.

This clonotype was observed a few times. V and J are TRBV6-2 or TRBV6-3 and TRBJ1-1; D perhaps matches TRBD1 (5 bases). The CDR3 is 15 amino acids. V dropped 7 bases and J dropped 2 bases, with 17 bases sitting between them. Germline assignment: CDR1 MNHEY and CDR2 SVGEGT. The CDR3 region is CASNTRWRGNTEAFF. The CDR3 DNA reads TGTGCCAGCAATACAAGGTGGAGGGGAAACACTGAAGCTTTCTTT.

This sequence joins TRBV20-1 and TRBJ1-1, with a weak D call TRBD1 (6 bases). V was clipped by 0 bases and J by 1 base, with 9 bases between them. CDR1 and CDR2 (germline): DFQATT, SNEGSKA (reference sequence). CDR3 length equals 14 residues. CDR3 amino acids: CSAREGHQNTEAFF. The CDR3, as DNA: TGCAGTGCTAGAGAGGGACACCAGAACACTGAAGCTTTCTTT.